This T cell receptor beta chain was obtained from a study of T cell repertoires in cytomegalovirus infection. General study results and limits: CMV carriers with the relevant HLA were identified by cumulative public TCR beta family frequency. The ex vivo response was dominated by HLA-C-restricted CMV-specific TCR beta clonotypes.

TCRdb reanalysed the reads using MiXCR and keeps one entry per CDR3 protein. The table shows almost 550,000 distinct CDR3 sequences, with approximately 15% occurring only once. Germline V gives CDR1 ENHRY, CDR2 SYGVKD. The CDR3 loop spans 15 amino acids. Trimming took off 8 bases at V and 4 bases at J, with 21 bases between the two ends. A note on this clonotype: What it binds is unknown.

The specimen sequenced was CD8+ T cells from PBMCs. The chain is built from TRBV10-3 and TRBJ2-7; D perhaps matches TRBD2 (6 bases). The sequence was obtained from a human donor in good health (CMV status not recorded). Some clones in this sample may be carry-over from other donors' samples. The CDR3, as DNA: TGTGCCATCCGAATTGGGAACACCCGGGAGTACGAGCAGTACTTC. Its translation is CAIRIGNTREYEQYF.